These T cell receptor beta chains were read from a single sample in a study of identifying expanded T cells in peripheral blood. The table came from immunoSEQ multiplex PCR; TCRdb's copy has only in-frame clones and leaves some out. The table includes over 75,000 clones, about 91% detected once. Input material: blood. The origin of the receptors is a person aged 18 to 70 in good health. The CDR3 runs from the conserved cysteine through the conserved F or W. A D gene is named only where the DNA matches it firmly. Expanded clones are given a class, and other clones once, few, many or no size at all.

>TRBV27|NA|NA|TRBJ2-5
CASRSAGRSKTQYF
TGTGCCAGCCGCTCGGCGGGACGGAGCAAGACCCAGTACTTC
>TRBV28|NA|TRBD1|TRBJ2-2
CASGFQDRGRGGELFF
TGTGCCAGCGGCTTTCAAGACAGGGGGCGAGGCGGGGAGCTGTTTTTT
>TRBV28|NA|NA|TRBJ2-3
CASSLSGTDTQYF
TGTGCCAGCAGTTTATCGGGCACAGATACGCAGTATTTT
>TRBV5-1|NA|NA|TRBJ1-6
CASSFGQRTSDSPLHF
TGCGCCAGCAGCTTTGGACAGAGAACAAGTGATTCACCCCTCCACTTT
>TRBV2|NA|TRBD1|TRBJ1-2
CASSEKTGGYGYTF
TGTGCCAGCAGTGAAAAGACAGGGGGCTATGGCTACACCTTC
>TRBV6-5|once|TRBD1|TRBJ2-7
CASSYTGERNEQYF
TGTGCCAGCAGTTACACAGGGGAAAGGAACGAGCAGTACTTC
>TRBV7-9|NA|NA|TRBJ2-7
CASSLDTREQYF
TGTGCCAGCAGCTTAGACACCCGCGAGCAGTACTTC
>TRBV4-2|NA|NA|TRBJ2-7
CASSFGTSYEQYF
TGTGCCAGCAGCTTTGGGACCTCCTACGAGCAGTACTTC
>TRBV19|NA|NA|TRBJ1-1
CASSIGDRWTEAFF
TGTGCCAGTAGTATAGGGGACCGCTGGACTGAAGCTTTCTTT
>TRBV7-2|NA|NA|TRBJ2-2
CASSSGTLNTGELFF
TGTGCCAGCAGCTCCGGGACTCTGAACACCGGGGAGCTGTTTTTT
>TRBV5-1|NA|TRBD1|TRBJ2-7
CASSLGPGQVYEQYF
TGCGCCAGCAGCTTGGGACCGGGACAGGTCTACGAGCAGTACTTC
>TRBV15|NA|TRBD2|TRBJ2-7
CATSRVSVGGAYEQYF
TGTGCCACCAGCAGAGTGTCAGTCGGGGGGGCGTACGAGCAGTACTTC
>TRBV28|NA|NA|TRBJ2-1
CASSRYLAAYNEQFF
TGTGCCAGCAGTCGTTATCTTGCGGCCTACAATGAGCAGTTCTTC
>TRBV4-3|NA|TRBD2|TRBJ2-3
CASSQPGGRSTDTQYF
TGCGCCAGCAGCCAACCTGGCGGGAGGAGCACAGATACGCAGTATTTT
>TRBV12-2|NA|NA|TRBJ1-5
CASRFHRGSQPQHF
TGTGCAAGTCGCTTTCACAGGGGCTCTCAGCCCCAGCATTTT
>TRBV30|NA|TRBD1|TRBJ2-2
CAWRQGATGELFF
TGTGCCTGGCGACAGGGGGCGACCGGGGAGCTGTTTTTT
>TRBV6-5|NA|TRBD1|TRBJ1-2
CASSYSNRDSGYTF
TGTGCCAGCAGTTACTCGAACCGGGACAGTGGCTACACCTTC
>TRBV29-1|NA|TRBD2|TRBJ2-7
CSVEGGASGSYEQYF
TGCAGCGTTGAAGGGGGCGCTAGCGGGTCCTACGAGCAGTACTTC
>TRBV10-3|NA|NA|TRBJ1-1
CAISESVRTTEAFF
TGTGCCATCAGTGAGTCTGTCAGGACAACTGAAGCTTTCTTT
>TRBV18|NA|TRBD1|TRBJ1-2
CASSPEQGGNGYTF
TGTGCCAGCTCACCAGAACAGGGGGGGAATGGCTACACCTTC
>TRBV29-1|many|TRBD1|TRBJ2-7
CSVERTGSGEQYF
TGCAGCGTTGAAAGGACAGGGTCGGGCGAGCAGTACTTC
>TRBV4-3|once|TRBD2|TRBJ2-1
CASSLRTSGSGAYNEQFF
TGCGCCAGCAGCCTTAGGACTAGCGGGAGTGGGGCCTACAATGAGCAGTTCTTC
>TRBV7-2|once|TRBD2|TRBJ2-5
CASSSVGGDQETQYF
TGTGCCAGCAGCTCAGTGGGGGGGGATCAAGAGACCCAGTACTTC
>TRBV5-4|NA|NA|TRBJ2-3
CASRVLPSTDTQYF
TGTGCCAGCAGGGTGCTCCCTAGCACAGATACGCAGTATTTT
>TRBV14|NA|NA|TRBJ2-1
CASSQESGSWYNEQFF
TGTGCCAGCAGCCAAGAATCCGGGAGCTGGTACAATGAGCAGTTCTTC
>TRBV9|NA|NA|TRBJ2-2
CASGAGTVNTGELFF
TGTGCCAGCGGGGCCGGGACGGTGAACACCGGGGAGCTGTTTTTT
>TRBV6-6|NA|NA|TRBJ2-5
CASGPGETQYF
TGTGCCAGCGGTCCGGGAGAGACCCAGTACTTC
>TRBV5-5|NA|NA|TRBJ1-1
CASSLAPVTKNTEAFF
TGTGCCAGCAGCTTGGCGCCAGTCACGAAGAACACTGAAGCTTTCTTT
>TRBV30|NA|TRBD2|TRBJ2-4
CACRTGGSKNIQYF
TGTGCCTGCCGGACGGGAGGTTCCAAAAACATTCAGTACTTC
>TRBV29-1|NA|NA|TRBJ2-1
CSVGESTYNEQFF
TGCAGCGTTGGTGAGTCAACCTACAATGAGCAGTTCTTC
>TRBV9|NA|NA|TRBJ2-1
CASSVAIRPVDNEQFF
TGTGCCAGCAGCGTAGCCATTCGCCCCGTAGACAATGAGCAGTTCTTC
>TRBV2|once|TRBD1|TRBJ2-7
CASSEGQGAYEQYF
TGTGCCAGCAGTGAAGGACAGGGAGCTTACGAGCAGTACTTC
>TRBV4-1|NA|NA|TRBJ2-7
CASSLRGEGGIDEQYF
TGCGCCAGCAGCCTACGGGGGGAAGGGGGCATCGACGAGCAGTACTTC
>TRBV2|NA|NA|TRBJ1-2
CASSDGAVANYGYTF
TGTGCCAGCAGTGACGGGGCAGTAGCTAACTATGGCTACACCTTC
>TRBV7-3|few|TRBD1|TRBJ1-6
CASSPVGQANSPLHF
TGTGCCAGCAGCCCAGTGGGACAGGCTAATTCACCCCTCCACTTT
>TRBV19|NA|TRBD2|TRBJ2-1
CASIPPSGSGNEQFF
TGTGCCAGTATCCCCCCTAGCGGGTCAGGCAATGAGCAGTTCTTC
>TRBV6-6|NA|TRBD1|TRBJ1-2
CASSPDRDRNGYTF
TGTGCCAGCAGTCCGGACAGGGACCGTAATGGCTACACCTTC
>TRBV5-1|NA|NA|TRBJ2-1
CASSLVYGKDEQFF
TGCGCCAGCAGCTTGGTATACGGTAAGGATGAGCAGTTCTTC
>TRBV28|NA|NA|TRBJ1-3
CASSSMRPQPISGNTIYF
TGTGCCAGCAGTTCTATGCGCCCACAACCTATCTCTGGAAACACCATATATTTT
>TRBV6-5|NA|TRBD2|TRBJ2-5
CASRFGTSSETQYF
TGTGCCAGCAGATTTGGGACTAGTAGTGAGACCCAGTACTTC
>TRBV19|few|NA|TRBJ1-2
CATNEGHGTAYGYTF
TGTGCCACCAACGAGGGGCACGGTACTGCATATGGCTACACCTTC
>TRBV11-2|NA|NA|TRBJ2-5
CASSSGVPETQYF
TGTGCCAGCAGCTCAGGGGTTCCGGAGACCCAGTACTTC
>TRBV7-9|NA|TRBD1|TRBJ1-5
CASSPGGLQPQHF
TGTGCCAGCAGCCCAGGGGGCCTTCAGCCCCAGCATTTT
>TRBV11-2|NA|NA|TRBJ2-1
CASSLDLGLIYNEQFF
TGTGCCAGCAGCTTAGATCTAGGCCTGATATACAATGAGCAGTTCTTC
>TRBV19|NA|TRBD1|TRBJ2-5
CASSKDRGLKETQYF
TGTGCCAGTAGTAAGGACAGGGGATTAAAAGAGACCCAGTACTTC
>TRBV6-4|NA|TRBD2|TRBJ2-3
CASSDSGGSGHTQYF
TGTGCCAGCAGTGACTCGGGCGGGAGCGGTCATACGCAGTATTTT
>TRBV5-6|NA|TRBD2|TRBJ2-7
CASSLLRGSYEQYF
TGTGCCAGCAGCTTGTTGCGGGGGTCCTACGAGCAGTACTTC
>TRBV7-2|NA|TRBD2|TRBJ2-5
CASSPPPGGDRGETQYF
TGTGCCAGCAGCCCCCCCCCGGGGGGGGATAGGGGAGAGACCCAGTACTTC
>TRBV18|NA|NA|TRBJ2-2
CASSPPKGQNTGELFF
TGTGCCAGCTCACCACCGAAGGGGCAGAACACCGGGGAGCTGTTTTTT
>TRBV18|once|NA|TRBJ2-2
CASLVVGELFF
TGTGCCAGCCTGGTCGTCGGGGAGCTGTTTTTT
>TRBV2|NA|TRBD1|TRBJ1-2
CASSEAKTTGPAVYGYTF
TGTGCCAGCAGTGAAGCGAAGACGACAGGGCCGGCGGTCTATGGCTACACCTTC
>TRBV5-6|NA|TRBD1|TRBJ2-3
CASRNDRGDTQYF
TGTGCCAGCAGGAACGACAGGGGAGATACGCAGTATTTT
>TRBV27|once|NA|TRBJ2-7
CASGYSTGEQYF
TGTGCCAGCGGGTACAGCACTGGGGAGCAGTACTTC
>TRBV9|NA|NA|TRBJ2-5
CASSVVLGETQYF
TGTGCCAGCAGCGTAGTTTTGGGAGAGACCCAGTACTTC
>TRBV7-9|NA|NA|TRBJ2-5
CASSPRTPGQQETQYF
TGTGCCAGCAGCCCCCGGACCCCGGGTCAACAAGAGACCCAGTACTTC
>TRBV13|NA|NA|TRBJ2-1
CASSLMVQIRFF
TGTGCCAGCAGCTTAATGGTCCAAATTCGGTTCTTC
>TRBV30|NA|NA|TRBJ1-2
CAWSRGNYGYTF
TGTGCCTGGAGTCGTGGAAACTATGGCTACACCTTC